This T cell receptor beta chain was identified during a study of OX40 agonist ivuxolimab in advanced cancers. Study context: The patients got ivuxolimab, which is an agonistic anti-OX40 (CD134) antibody. Patients received intravenous ivuxolimab every 2 weeks at 0.01 to 10 mg/kg. Study-level results: In general, CD8+ T cells held more expanded clones than CD4+ did, on average.

Using immunoSEQ multiplex PCR, the repertoire was profiled, and TCRdb retains in-frame clones only, with some absent. The repertoire holds approximately 82,000 clones, with roughly 85% as singletons. On this clone itself: The antigen is not known.

The germline gives CDR1 SGHTA, CDR2 FQGNSA. With 7 bases clipped from V and 4 bases from J, the junction kept 7 bases outside the gene matches. This CDR3 has 14 amino acids. Material: CD4+ or CD8+ T cells sorted from blood, obtained in a trial of the OX40 agonist ivuxolimab. The rearrangement uses TRBV7-2 and TRBJ1-2; 9 bases match TRBD1. The source of this sequence is an adult with an advanced solid tumor such as melanoma, head and neck, liver or kidney cancer. CDR3 sequence reads: CASNDRGDFYGYTF. The DNA for the CDR3 is TGTGCCAGCAATGACAGGGGGGATTTCTATGGCTACACCTTC. The full variable domain, its missing parts supplied by reference TRBV7-2 and TRBJ1-2, is GAGVSQSPSNKVTEKGKDVELRCDPISGHTALYWYRQSLGQGLEFLIYFQGNSAPDKSGLPSDRFSAERTGGSVSTLTIQRTQQEDSAVYLCASNDRGDFYGYTFGSGTRLTVV.